The clone carrying this T cell receptor (beta chain) has ten or more counts. What it binds is not known. Germline CDR1 reads MDHEN; CDR2 reads SYDVKM. V gave up 10 bases and J gave up 9 bases, with 16 bases separating them. The CDR3 totals 12 residues. This sample was taken from a study of T cells in Graves' hyperthyroidism and ophthalmopathy. Study-wide context: Peripheral blood was drawn at first diagnosis, prior to all treatment.

Study-wide findings and caveats: Among clonotypes expanded in thyroid above 0.001, most were also found in blood.

TCR beta CDR3 sequences were amplified from RNA transcripts. Initially, a first-round RT-PCR of the TCR CDR3 employed the HTBI primer set. One entry per CDR3 protein, called by TCRdb with MiXCR from the multiplex PCR reads. The sample gives roughly 240,000 distinct CDR3 sequences, over 15% of which show up once; around 30% is in the top ten. This sequence originates from a woman aged 18-29 years with Graves' ophthalmopathy. The genes are TRBV28 and TRBJ1-5; possible D gene TRBD1, 5 bases. Source material: blood. The CDR3 protein is CATKGRRGPQHF. The CDR3 DNA sequence: TGTGCCACCAAGGGACGGAGGGGGCCCCAGCATTTT.